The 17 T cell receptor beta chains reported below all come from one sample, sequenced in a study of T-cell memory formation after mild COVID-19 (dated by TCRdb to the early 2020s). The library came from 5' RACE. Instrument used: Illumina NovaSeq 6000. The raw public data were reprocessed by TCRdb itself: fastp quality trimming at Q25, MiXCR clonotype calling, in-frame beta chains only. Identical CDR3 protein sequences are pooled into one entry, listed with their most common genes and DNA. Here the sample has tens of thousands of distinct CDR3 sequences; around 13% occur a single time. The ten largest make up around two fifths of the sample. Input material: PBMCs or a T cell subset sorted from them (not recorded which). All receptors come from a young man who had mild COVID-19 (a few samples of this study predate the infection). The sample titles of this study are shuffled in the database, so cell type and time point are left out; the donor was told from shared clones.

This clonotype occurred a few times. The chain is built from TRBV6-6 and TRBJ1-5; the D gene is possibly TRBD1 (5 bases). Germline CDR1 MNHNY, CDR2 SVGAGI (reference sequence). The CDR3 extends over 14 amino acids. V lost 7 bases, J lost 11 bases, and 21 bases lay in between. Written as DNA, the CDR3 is TGTGCCAGCATGCCCGGGACCTCCTCACTAGCCCAGCATTTT. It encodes CASMPGTSSLAQHF.

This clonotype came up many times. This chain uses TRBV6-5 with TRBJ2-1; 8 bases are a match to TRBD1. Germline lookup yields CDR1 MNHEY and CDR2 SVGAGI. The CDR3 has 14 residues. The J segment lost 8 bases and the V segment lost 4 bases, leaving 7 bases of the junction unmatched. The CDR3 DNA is TGTGCCAGCAGTTCCAGGGGGCCCCACCATGAGCAGTTCTTC. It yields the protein CASSSRGPHHEQFF.

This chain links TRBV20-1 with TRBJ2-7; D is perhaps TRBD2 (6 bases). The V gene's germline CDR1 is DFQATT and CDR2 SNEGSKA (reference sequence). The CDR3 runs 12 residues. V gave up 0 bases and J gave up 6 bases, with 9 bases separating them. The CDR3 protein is CSAREGGVEQYF. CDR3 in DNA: TGCAGTGCTAGAGAGGGCGGGGTCGAGCAGTACTTC.

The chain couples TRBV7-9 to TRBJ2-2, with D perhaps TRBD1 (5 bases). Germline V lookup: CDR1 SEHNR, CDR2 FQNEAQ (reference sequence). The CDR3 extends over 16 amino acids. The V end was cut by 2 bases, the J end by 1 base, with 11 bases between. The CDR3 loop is CASSLHMQGNTGELFF. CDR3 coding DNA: TGTGCCAGCAGCTTACATATGCAGGGGAACACCGGGGAGCTGTTTTTT.

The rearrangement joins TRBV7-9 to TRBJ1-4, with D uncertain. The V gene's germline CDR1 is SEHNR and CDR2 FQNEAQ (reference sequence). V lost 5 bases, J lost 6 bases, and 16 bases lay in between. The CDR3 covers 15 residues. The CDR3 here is CASSLDLGVYEKLFF. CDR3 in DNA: TGTGCCAGCAGCCTCGACCTCGGAGTATATGAAAAACTGTTTTTT.

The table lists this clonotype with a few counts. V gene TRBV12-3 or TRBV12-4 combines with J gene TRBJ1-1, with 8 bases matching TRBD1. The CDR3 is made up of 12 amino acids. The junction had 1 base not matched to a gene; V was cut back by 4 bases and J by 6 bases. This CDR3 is CASSSGGPEAFF. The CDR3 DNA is TGTGCCAGCAGTTCAGGGGGCCCTGAAGCTTTCTTT.

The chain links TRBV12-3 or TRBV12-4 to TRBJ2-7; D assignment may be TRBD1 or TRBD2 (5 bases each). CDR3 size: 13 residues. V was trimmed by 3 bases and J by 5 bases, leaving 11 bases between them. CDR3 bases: TGTGCCAGCAGTTTTGGGGGTCTCAACGAGCAGTACTTC. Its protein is CASSFGGLNEQYF.

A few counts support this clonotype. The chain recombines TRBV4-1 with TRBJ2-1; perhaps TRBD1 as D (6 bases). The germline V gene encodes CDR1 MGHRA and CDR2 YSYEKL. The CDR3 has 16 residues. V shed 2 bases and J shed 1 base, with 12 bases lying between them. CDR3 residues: CASSQWDTLSYNEQFF. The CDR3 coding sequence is TGCGCCAGCAGCCAATGGGACACCTTATCCTACAATGAGCAGTTCTTC.

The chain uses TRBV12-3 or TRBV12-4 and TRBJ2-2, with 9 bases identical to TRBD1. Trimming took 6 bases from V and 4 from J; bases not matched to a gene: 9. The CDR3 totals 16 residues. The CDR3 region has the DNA TGTGCCAGCAGCAGCACAGGGGGCCAGGGCACCGGGGAGCTGTTTTTT. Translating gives CASSSTGGQGTGELFF.

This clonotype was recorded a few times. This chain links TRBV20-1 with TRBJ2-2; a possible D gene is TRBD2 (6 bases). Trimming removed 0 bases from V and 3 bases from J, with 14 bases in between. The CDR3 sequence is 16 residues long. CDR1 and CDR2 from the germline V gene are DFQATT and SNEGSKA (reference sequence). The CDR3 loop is CSARDRGAVDTGELFF. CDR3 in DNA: TGCAGTGCTAGAGACCGCGGGGCCGTTGACACCGGGGAGCTGTTTTTT.

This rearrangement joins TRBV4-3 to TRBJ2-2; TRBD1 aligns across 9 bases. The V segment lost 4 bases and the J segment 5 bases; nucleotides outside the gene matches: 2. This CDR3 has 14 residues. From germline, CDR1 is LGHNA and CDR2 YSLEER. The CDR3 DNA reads TGCGCCAGCAGCCGTGGACAGGGGACCGGGGAGCTGTTTTTT. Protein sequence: CASSRGQGTGELFF.

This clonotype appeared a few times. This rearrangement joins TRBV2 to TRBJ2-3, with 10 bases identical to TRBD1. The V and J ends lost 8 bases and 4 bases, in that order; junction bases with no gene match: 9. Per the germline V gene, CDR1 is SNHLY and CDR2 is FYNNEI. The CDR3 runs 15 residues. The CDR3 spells CASAGGQGFPDTQYF. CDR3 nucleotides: TGTGCCAGCGCGGGGGGACAGGGGTTTCCAGATACGCAGTATTTT. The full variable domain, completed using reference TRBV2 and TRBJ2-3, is EPEVTQTPSHQVTQMGQEVILRCVPISNHLYFYWYRQILGQKVEFLVSFYNNEISEKSEIFDDQFSVERPDGSNFTLKIRSTKLEDSAMYFCASAGGQGFPDTQYFGPGTRLTVL.

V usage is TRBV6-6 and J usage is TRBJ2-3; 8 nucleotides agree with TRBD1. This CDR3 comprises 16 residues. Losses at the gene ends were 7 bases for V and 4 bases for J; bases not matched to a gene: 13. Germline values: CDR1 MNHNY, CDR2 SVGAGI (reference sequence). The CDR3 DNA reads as TGTGCCAGCACCAACCCGGGCAGGGGGCTTGCAGATACGCAGTATTTT. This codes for CASTNPGRGLADTQYF.

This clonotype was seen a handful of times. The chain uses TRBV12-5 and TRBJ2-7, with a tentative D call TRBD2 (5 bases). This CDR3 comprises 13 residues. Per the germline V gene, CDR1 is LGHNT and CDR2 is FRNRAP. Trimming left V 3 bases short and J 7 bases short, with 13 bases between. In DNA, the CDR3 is TGTGCTAGTGGTTTTGGACTGCTACGAGAGCAGTACTTC. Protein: CASGFGLLREQYF. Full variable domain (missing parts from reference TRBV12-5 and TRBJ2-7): DARVTQTPRHKVTEMGQEVTMRCQPILGHNTVFWYRQTMMQGLELLAYFRNRAPLDDSGMPKDRFSAEMPDATLATLKIQPSEPRDSAVYFCASGFGLLREQYFGPGTRLTVT.

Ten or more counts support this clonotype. In DNA form, the CDR3 reads TGTGCCAGCAGCTTGGGGGTGACAGCAACCTACGAGCAGTACTTC. Its translation is CASSLGVTATYEQYF. The gene calls are TRBV7-2 and TRBJ2-7, with D perhaps assigned TRBD1 or TRBD2 (5 bases each). Trimming left V 3 bases short and J 2 bases short, with 14 bases between. The CDR3 is 15 residues long. The germline V gene encodes CDR1 SGHTA and CDR2 FQGNSA.

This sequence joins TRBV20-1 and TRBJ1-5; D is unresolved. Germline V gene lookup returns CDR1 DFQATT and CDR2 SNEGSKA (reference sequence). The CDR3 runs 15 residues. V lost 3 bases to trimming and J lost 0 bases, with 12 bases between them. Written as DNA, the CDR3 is TGCAGTGCTAGCCTCTCGGGCTATAGCAATCAGCCCCAGCATTTT. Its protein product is CSASLSGYSNQPQHF.

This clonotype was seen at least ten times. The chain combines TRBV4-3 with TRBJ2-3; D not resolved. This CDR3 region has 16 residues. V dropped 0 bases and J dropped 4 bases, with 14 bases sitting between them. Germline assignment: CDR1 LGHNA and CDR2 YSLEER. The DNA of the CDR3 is TGCGCCAGCAGCCAAGAGGATCGAAGGGAATCAGATACGCAGTATTTT. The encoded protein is CASSQEDRRESDTQYF.